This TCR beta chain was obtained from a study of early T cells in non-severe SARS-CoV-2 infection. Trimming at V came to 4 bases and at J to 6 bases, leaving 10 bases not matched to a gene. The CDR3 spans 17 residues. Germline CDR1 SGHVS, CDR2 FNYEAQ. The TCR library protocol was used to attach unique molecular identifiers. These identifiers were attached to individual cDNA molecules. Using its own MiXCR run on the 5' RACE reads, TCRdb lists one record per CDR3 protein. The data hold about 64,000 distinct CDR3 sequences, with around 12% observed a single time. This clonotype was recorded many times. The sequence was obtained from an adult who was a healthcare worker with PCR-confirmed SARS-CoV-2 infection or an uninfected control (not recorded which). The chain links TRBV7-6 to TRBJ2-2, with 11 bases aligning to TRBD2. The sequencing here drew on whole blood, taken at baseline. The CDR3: CASSSTSGIGFAGELFF. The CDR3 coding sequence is TGTGCCAGCAGCTCGACTAGCGGGATAGGTTTCGCCGGGGAGCTGTTTTTT.